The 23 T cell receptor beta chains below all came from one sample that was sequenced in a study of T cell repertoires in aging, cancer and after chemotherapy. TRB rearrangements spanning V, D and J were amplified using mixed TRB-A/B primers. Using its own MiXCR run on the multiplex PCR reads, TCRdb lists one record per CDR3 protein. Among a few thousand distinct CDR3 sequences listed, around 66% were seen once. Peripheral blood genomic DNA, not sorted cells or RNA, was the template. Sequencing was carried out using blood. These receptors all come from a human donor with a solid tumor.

The CDR3 sequence is CASSYWGQLTDTQYF. The CDR3, as DNA: TGTGCCAGCAGTTACTGGGGACAGCTCACAGATACGCAGTATTTT. The chain is built from TRBV6-2 or TRBV6-3 and TRBJ2-3; the match to TRBD1 covers 7 bases. The CDR3 consists of 15 residues. CDR1 MNHEY and CDR2 SVGEGT come from the germline V gene. Trimming removed 1 base from V and 2 bases from J; junction bases left unmatched: 3.

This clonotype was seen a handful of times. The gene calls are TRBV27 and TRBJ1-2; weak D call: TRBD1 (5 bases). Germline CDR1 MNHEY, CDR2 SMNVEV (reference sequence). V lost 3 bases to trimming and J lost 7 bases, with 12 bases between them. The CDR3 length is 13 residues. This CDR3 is CASSLFRDAGYTF. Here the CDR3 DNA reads TGTGCCAGCAGTTTGTTCAGGGACGCTGGCTACACCTTC.

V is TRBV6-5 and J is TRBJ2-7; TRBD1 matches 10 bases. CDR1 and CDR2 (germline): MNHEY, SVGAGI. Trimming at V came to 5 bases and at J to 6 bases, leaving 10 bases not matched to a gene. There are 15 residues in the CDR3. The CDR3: CASSPRRDRGLEQYF. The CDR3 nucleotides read TGTGCCAGCAGTCCCAGGAGGGACAGGGGACTCGAGCAGTACTTC.

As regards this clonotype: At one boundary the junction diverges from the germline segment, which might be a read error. The CDR3 protein is CAISGRQGDTEAFF. The CDR3 coding sequence is TGTGCCATCAGTGGGCGACAGGGGGACACTGAAGCTTTCTTT. This chain connects TRBV6-5 to TRBJ1-1, with 9 bases matching TRBD1. Germline values: CDR1 MNHEY, CDR2 SVGAGI. This CDR3 has 14 residues.

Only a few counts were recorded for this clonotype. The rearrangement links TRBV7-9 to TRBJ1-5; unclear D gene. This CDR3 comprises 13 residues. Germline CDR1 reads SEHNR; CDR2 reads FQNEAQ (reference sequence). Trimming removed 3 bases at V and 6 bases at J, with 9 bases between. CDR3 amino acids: CASSLDLGQPQHF. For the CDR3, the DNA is TGTGCCAGCAGCTTGGATTTGGGTCAGCCCCAGCATTTT.

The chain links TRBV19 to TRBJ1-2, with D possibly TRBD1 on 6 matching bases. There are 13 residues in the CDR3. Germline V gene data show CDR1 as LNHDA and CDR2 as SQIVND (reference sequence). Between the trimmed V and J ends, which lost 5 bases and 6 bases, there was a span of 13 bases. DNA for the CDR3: TGTGCCAGTAGTCGGACAGTAAGCGATGGCTACACCTTC. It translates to CASSRTVSDGYTF.

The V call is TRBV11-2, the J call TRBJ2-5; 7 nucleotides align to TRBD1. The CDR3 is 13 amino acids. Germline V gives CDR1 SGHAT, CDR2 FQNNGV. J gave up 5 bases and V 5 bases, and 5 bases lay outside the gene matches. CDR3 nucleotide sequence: TGTGCCAGCAGCCTTGACAGGGCGGAGACCCAGTACTTC. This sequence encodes CASSLDRAETQYF.

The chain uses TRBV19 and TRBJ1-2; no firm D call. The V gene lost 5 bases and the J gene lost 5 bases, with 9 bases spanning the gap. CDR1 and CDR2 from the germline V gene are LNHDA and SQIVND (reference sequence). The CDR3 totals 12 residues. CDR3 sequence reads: CASSYSSYGYTF. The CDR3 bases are TGTGCCAGTAGTTATTCCAGTTATGGCTACACCTTC.

CDR3 loop: CSATESRGLSLEQYF. The DNA of the CDR3 is TGCAGTGCGACGGAGTCAAGGGGGTTAAGCCTCGAGCAGTACTTC. V is TRBV20-1 and J is TRBJ2-7, with D possibly being TRBD1 (6 bases). The length of the CDR3 is 15 residues. V was pared by 6 bases and J by 6 bases, with 24 bases between. The germline V gene has CDR1 DFQATT and CDR2 SNEGSKA (reference sequence).

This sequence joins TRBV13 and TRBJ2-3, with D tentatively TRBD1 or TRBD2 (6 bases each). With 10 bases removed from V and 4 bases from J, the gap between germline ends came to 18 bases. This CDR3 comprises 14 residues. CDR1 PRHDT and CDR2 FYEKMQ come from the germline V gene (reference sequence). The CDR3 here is CATRRLGGPDTQYF. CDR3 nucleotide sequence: TGTGCCACACGCCGACTAGGGGGGCCAGATACGCAGTATTTT.

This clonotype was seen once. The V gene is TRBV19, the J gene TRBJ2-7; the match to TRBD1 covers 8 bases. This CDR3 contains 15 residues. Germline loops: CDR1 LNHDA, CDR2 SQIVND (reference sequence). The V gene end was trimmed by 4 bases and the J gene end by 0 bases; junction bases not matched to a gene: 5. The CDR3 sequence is CASSRDRLFSYEQYF. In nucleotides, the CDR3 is TGTGCCAGTAGTAGGGACAGGCTATTCTCCTACGAGCAGTACTTC.

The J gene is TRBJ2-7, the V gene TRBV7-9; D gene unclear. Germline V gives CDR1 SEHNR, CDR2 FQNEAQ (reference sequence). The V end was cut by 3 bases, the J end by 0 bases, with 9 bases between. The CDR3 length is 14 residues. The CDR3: CASSFLAGSYEQYF. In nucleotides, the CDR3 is TGTGCCAGCAGCTTCCTGGCAGGCTCCTACGAGCAGTACTTC.

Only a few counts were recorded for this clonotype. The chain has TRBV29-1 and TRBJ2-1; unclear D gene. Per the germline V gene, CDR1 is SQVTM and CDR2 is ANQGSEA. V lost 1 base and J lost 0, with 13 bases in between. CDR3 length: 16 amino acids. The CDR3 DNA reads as TGCAGCGTTGAAGCCGACCGAGGTAGCTCCTACAATGAGCAGTTCTTC. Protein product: CSVEADRGSSYNEQFF.

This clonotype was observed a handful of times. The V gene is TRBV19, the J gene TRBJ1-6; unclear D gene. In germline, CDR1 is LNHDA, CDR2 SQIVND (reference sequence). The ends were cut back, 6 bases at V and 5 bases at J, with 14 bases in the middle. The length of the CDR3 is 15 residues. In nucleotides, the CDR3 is TGTGCCAGTAGAGCTGGGAGGAGGGATAATTCACCCCTCCACTTT. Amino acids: CASRAGRRDNSPLHF.

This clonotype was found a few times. CDR3 sequence (DNA): TGTGCCAGCAGTGAAACCGTTAGTAGGGACGACGAGCAGTACTTC. Translation: CASSETVSRDDEQYF. J is TRBJ2-7 and V is TRBV6-1; D assignment may be TRBD1 or TRBD2 (5 bases each). Germline values: CDR1 MNHNS, CDR2 SASEGT. This CDR3 has 15 amino acids. With 2 bases removed from V and 5 bases from J, the gap between germline ends came to 16 bases.

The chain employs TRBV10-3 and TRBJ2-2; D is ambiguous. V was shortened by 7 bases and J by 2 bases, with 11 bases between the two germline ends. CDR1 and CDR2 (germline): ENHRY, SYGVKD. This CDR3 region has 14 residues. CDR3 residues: CAIKLGKNTGELFF. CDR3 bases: TGTGCCATCAAGCTGGGGAAAAACACCGGGGAGCTGTTTTTT.

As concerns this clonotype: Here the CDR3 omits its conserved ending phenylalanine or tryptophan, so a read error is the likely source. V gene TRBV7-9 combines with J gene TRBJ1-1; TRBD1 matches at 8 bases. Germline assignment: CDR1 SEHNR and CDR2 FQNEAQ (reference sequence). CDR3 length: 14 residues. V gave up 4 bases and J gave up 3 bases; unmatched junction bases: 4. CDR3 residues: CASSSTGADTEAFY. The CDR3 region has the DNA TGTGCCAGCAGCTCGACAGGGGCGGACACTGAAGCTTTCTAT.

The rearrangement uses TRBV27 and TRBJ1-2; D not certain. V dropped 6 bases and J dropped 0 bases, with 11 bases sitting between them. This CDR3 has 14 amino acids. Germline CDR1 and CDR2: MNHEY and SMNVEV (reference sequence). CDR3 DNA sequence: TGTGCCAGCAGGCCCTTCGGAGCTAACTATGGCTACACCTTC. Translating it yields CASRPFGANYGYTF.

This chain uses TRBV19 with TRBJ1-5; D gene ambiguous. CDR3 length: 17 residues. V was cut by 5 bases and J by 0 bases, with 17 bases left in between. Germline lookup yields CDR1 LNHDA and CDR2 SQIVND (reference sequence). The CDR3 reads CASSLNVGGDSNQPQHF. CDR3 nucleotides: TGTGCCAGTAGTCTAAATGTGGGCGGGGATAGCAATCAGCCCCAGCATTTT.

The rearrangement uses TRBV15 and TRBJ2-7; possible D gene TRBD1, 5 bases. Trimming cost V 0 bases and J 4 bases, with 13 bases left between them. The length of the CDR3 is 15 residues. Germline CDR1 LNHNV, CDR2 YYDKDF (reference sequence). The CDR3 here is CATSRDREQAYEQYF. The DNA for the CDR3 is TGTGCCACCAGCAGAGATAGAGAACAGGCTTACGAGCAGTACTTC.

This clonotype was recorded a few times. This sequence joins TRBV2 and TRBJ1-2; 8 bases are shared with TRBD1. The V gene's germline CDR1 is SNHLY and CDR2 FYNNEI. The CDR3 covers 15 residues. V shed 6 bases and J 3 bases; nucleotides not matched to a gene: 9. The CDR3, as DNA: TGTGCCAGCAGACGAGACAGGGGCCCATACTATGGCTACACCTTC. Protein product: CASRRDRGPYYGYTF.

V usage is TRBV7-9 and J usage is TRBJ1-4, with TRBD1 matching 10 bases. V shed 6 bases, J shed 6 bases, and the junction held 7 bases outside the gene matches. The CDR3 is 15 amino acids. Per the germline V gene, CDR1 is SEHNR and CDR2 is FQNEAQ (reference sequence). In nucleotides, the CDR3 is TGTGCCAGCAGTAAAGAGACAGGGGGCCATGAAAAACTGTTTTTT. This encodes CASSKETGGHEKLFF.

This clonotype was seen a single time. As DNA, the CDR3 is TGTGCCAGCAGCGTAGACTCACAGGACCCCTATGGCTACACCTTC. It codes for CASSVDSQDPYGYTF. This chain connects TRBV9 to TRBJ1-2, with a weak D call TRBD1 (5 bases). Germline V gene sequence: CDR1 SGDLS, CDR2 YYNGEE. The CDR3 is 15 amino acids. V dropped 0 bases and J dropped 4 bases, with 13 bases sitting between them. Using reference TRBV9 and TRBJ1-2 for the parts outside the CDR3, the full variable domain is DSGVTQTPKHLITATGQRVTLRCSPRSGDLSVYWYQQSLDQGLQFLIQYYNGEERAKGNILERFSAQQFPDLHSELNLSSLELGDSALYFCASSVDSQDPYGYTFGSGTRLTVV.